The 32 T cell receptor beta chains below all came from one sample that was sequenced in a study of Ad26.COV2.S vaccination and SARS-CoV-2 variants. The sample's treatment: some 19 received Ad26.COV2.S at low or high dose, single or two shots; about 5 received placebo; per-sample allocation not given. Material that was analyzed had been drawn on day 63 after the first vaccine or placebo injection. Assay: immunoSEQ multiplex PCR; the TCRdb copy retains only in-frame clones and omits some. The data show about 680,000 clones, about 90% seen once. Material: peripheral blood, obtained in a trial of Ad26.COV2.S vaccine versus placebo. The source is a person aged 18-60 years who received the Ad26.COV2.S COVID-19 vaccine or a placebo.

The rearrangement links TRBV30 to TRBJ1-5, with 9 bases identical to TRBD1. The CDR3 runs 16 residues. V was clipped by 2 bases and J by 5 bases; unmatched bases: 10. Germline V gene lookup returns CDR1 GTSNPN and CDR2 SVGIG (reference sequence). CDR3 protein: CAWSRNSQGADQPQHF. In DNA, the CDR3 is TGTGCCTGGAGTCGAAACTCACAGGGGGCCGATCAGCCCCAGCATTTT.

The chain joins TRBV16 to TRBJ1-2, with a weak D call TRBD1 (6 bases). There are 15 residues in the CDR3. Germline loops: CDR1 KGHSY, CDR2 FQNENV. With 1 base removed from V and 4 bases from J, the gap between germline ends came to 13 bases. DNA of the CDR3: TGTGCCAGCAGCCAATATGGACAGACCTCCTATGGCTACACCTTC. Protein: CASSQYGQTSYGYTF.

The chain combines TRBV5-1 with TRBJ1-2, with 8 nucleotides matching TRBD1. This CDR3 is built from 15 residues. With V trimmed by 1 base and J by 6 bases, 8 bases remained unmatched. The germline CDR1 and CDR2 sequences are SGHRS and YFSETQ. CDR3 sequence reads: CASSLLTGVWNGYTF. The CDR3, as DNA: TGCGCCAGCAGCTTGTTGACAGGGGTTTGGAATGGCTACACCTTC. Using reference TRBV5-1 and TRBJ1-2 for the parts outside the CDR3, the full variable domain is KAGVTQTPRYLIKTRGQQVTLSCSPISGHRSVSWYQQTPGQGLQFLFEYFSETQRNKGNFPGRFSGRQFSNSRSEMNVSTLELGDSALYLCASSLLTGVWNGYTFGSGTRLTVV.

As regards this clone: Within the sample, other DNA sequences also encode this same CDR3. The CDR3 DNA reads as TGTGCCAGCAGTTTGGGGAGGGGTGAGCAGTTCTTC. It yields the protein CASSLGRGEQFF. The J gene is TRBJ2-1, the V gene TRBV12-3 or TRBV12-4; 7 bases map to TRBD2. The V gene end was trimmed by 3 bases and the J gene end by 9 bases; junction bases not matched to a gene: 2. CDR3 length equals 12 residues.

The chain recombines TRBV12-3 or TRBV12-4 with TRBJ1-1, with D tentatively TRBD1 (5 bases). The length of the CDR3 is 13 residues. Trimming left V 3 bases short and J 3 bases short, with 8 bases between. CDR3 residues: CASSFGGDTEAFF. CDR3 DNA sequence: TGTGCCAGCAGTTTCGGGGGAGACACTGAAGCTTTCTTT.

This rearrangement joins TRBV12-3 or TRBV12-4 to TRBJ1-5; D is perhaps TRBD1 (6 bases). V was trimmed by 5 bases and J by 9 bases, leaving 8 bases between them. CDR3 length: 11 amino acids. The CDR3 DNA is TGTGCCAGCAGTGGGGGCGCGCCCCAGCATTTT. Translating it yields CASSGGAPQHF.

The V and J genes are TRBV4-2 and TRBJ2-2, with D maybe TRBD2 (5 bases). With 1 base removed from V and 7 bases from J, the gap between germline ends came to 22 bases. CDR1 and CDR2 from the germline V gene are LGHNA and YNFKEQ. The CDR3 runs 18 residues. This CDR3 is CASSQVVGLADESGELFF. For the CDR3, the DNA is TGTGCCAGCAGCCAAGTAGTAGGGCTAGCAGACGAAAGCGGGGAGCTGTTTTTT.

CDR3 amino acids: CASSLTRGYGYTF. CDR3 coding DNA: TGCGCCAGCAGCTTGACCAGGGGCTATGGCTACACCTTC. The chain carries TRBV5-1 and TRBJ1-2, with TRBD1 as a possible D gene (6 bases). The CDR3 has 13 amino acids. V was clipped by 1 base and J by 4 bases, with 8 bases between them. Per the germline V gene, CDR1 is SGHRS and CDR2 is YFSETQ.

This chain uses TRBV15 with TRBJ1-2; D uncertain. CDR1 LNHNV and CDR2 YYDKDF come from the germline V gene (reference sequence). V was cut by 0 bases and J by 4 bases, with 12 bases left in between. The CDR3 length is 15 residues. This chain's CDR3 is CATSRDAQPIYGYTF. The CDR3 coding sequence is TGTGCCACCAGCAGAGATGCACAGCCCATCTATGGCTACACCTTC. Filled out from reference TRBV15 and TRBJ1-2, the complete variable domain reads DAMVIQNPRYQVTQFGKPVTLSCSQTLNHNVMYWYQQKSSQAPKLLFHYYDKDFNNEADTPDNFQSRRPNTSFCFLDIRSPGLGDTAMYLCATSRDAQPIYGYTFGSGTRLTVV.

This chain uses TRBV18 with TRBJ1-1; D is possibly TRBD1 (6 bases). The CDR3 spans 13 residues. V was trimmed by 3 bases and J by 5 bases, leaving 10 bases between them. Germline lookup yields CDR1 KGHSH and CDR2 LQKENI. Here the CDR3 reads CASSPGARTEAFF. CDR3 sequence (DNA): TGTGCCAGCTCACCGGGGGCGCGGACTGAAGCTTTCTTT.

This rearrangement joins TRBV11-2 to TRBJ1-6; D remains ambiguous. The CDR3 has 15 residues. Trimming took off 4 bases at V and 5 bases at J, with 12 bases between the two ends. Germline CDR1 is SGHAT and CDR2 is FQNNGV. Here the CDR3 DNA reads TGTGCCAGCAGCTACTATTTGGAAGATAATTCACCCCTCCACTTT. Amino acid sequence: CASSYYLEDNSPLHF.

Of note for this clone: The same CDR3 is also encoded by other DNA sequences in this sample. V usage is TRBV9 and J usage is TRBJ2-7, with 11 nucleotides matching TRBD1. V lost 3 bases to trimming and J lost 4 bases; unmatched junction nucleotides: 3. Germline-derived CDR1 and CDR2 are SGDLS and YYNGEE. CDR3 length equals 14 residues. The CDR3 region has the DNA TGTGCCAGCAGCGCAGGGACAGGGGGATACGAGCAGTACTTC. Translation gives CASSAGTGGYEQYF.

The CDR3 spells CATSRDTSNYGYTF. The CDR3 nucleotides are TGTGCCACCAGCAGAGATACTTCTAACTATGGCTACACCTTC. V usage is TRBV15 and J usage is TRBJ1-2; D is unresolved. Trimming stripped 0 bases from V and 0 bases from J, with 5 bases between. The CDR3 contains 14 residues. Looked up from germline, CDR1 is LNHNV and CDR2 is YYDKDF (reference sequence).

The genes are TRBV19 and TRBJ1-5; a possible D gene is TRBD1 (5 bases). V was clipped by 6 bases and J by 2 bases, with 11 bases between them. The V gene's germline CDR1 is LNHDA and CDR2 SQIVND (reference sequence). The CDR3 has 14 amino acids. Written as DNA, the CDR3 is TGTGCCAGTAGCATCACGACAGGCAATCAGCCCCAGCATTTT. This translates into CASSITTGNQPQHF.

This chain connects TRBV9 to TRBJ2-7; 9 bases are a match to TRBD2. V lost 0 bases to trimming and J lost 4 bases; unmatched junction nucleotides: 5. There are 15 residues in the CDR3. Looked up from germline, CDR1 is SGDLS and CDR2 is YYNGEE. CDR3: CASSVAGTSQYEQYF. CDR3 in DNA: TGTGCCAGCAGCGTAGCTGGGACTAGCCAGTACGAGCAGTACTTC.

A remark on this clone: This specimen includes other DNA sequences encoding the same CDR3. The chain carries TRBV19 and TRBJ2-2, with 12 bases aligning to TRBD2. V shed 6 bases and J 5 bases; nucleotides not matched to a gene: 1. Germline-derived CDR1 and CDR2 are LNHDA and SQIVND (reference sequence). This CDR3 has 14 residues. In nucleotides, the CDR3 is TGTGCCAGTAGGCTAGCGGGAGGGACCGGGGAGCTGTTTTTT. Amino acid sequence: CASRLAGGTGELFF.

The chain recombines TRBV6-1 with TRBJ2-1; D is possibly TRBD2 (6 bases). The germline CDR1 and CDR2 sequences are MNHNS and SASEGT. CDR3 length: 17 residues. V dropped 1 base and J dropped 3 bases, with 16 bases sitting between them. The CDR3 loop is CASSEEWPDYLYNEQFF. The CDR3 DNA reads TGTGCCAGCAGTGAAGAATGGCCGGACTATCTCTACAATGAGCAGTTCTTC.

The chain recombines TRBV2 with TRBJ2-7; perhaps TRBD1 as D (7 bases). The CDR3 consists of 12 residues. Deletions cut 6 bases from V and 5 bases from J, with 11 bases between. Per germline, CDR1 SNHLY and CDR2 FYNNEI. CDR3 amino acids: CASRGRGDEQYF. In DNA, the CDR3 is TGTGCCAGCAGAGGCAGGGGGGACGAGCAGTACTTC.

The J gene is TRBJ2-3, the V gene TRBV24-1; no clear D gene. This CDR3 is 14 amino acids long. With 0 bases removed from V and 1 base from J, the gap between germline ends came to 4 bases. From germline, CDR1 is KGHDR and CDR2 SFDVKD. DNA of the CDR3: TGTGCCACCAGTGATTTGACGGGCACAGATACGCAGTATTTT. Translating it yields CATSDLTGTDTQYF.

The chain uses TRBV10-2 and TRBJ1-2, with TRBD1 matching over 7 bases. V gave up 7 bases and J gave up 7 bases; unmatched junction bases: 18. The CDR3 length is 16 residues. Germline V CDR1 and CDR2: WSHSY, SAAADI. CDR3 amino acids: CASTDPDRADWAGYTF. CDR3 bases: TGCGCCAGCACCGATCCCGACAGGGCCGATTGGGCTGGCTACACCTTC.

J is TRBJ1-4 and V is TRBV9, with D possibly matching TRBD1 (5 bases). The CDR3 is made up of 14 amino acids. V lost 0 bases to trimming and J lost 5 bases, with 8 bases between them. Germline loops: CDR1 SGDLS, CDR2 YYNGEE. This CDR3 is CASSVGGVNEKLFF. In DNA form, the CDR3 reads TGTGCCAGCAGCGTAGGAGGGGTGAATGAAAAACTGTTTTTT.

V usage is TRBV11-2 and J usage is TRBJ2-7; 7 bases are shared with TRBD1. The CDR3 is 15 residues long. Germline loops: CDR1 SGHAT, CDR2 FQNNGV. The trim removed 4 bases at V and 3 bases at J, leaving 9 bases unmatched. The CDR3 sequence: CASSSPAQGRYEQYF. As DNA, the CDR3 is TGTGCCAGCAGCTCCCCTGCACAGGGGCGCTACGAGCAGTACTTC.

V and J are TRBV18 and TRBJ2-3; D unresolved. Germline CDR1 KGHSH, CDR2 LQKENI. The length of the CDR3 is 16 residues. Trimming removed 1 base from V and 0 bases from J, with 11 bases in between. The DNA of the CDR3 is TGTGCCAGCTCACCACAAAGGGTGGGTAGCACAGATACGCAGTATTTT. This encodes CASSPQRVGSTDTQYF.

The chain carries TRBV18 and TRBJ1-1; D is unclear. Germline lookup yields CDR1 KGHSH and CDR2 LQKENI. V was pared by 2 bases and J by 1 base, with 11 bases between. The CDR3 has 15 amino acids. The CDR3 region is CASSPGQAQNTEAFF. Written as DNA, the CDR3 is TGTGCCAGCTCACCAGGGCAGGCGCAGAACACTGAAGCTTTCTTT.

CDR3 nucleotides: TGTGCCAGCAGCGCCATGGGACAGCACTCCTACGAGCAGTACTTC. Residues: CASSAMGQHSYEQYF. The genes are TRBV9 and TRBJ2-7; TRBD1 aligns across 7 bases. CDR3 length equals 15 residues. The J segment lost 0 bases and the V segment lost 3 bases, leaving 6 bases of the junction unmatched. CDR1 SGDLS and CDR2 YYNGEE come from the germline V gene. The full variable domain, with the rest looked up from reference TRBV9 and TRBJ2-7, is DSGVTQTPKHLITATGQRVTLRCSPRSGDLSVYWYQQSLDQGLQFLIQYYNGEERAKGNILERFSAQQFPDLHSELNLSSLELGDSALYFCASSAMGQHSYEQYFGPGTRLTVT.

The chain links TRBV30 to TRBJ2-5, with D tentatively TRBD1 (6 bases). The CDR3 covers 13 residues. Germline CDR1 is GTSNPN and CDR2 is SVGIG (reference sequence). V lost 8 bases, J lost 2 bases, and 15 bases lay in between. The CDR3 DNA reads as TGTGCCCGCTCCCGGACAGAACAAGAGACCCAGTACTTC. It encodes CARSRTEQETQYF.

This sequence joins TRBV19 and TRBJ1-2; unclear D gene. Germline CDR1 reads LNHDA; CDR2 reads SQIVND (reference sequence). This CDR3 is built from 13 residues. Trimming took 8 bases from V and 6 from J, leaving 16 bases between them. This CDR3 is CASAKVEGNGYTF. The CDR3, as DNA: TGTGCCAGTGCCAAGGTGGAAGGGAATGGCTACACCTTC. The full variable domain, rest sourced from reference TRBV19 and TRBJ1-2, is DGGITQSPKYLFRKEGQNVTLSCEQNLNHDAMYWYRQDPGQGLRLIYYSQIVNDFQKGDIAEGYSVSREKKESFPLTVTSAQKNPTAFYLCASAKVEGNGYTFGSGTRLTVV.

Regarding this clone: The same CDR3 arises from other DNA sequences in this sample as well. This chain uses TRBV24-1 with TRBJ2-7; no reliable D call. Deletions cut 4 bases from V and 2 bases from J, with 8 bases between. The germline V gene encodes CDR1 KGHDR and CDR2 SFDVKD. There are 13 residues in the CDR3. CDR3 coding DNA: TGTGCCACCAGTGAAGGGCCGACCTACGAGCAGTACTTC. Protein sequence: CATSEGPTYEQYF.

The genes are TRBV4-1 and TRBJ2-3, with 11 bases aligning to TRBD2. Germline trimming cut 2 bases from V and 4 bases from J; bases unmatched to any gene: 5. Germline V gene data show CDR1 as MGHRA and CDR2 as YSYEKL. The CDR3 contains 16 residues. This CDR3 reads CASSQLAGGWADTQYF. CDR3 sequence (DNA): TGCGCCAGCAGCCAACTAGCGGGGGGATGGGCAGATACGCAGTATTTT.

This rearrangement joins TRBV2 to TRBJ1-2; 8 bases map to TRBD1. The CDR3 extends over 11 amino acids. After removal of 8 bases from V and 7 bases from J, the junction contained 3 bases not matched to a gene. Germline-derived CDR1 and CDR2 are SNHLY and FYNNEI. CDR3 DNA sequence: TGTGCCAGCTATGACAGGGGTGGCTACACCTTC. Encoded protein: CASYDRGGYTF.

The CDR3 spells CASSKDRNYGYTF. For the CDR3, the DNA is TGTGCCAGCAGCAAGGACAGAAACTATGGCTACACCTTC. The chain has TRBV6-2 or TRBV6-3 and TRBJ1-2, with D tentatively TRBD1 (6 bases). The CDR3 has 13 amino acids. V was cut by 6 bases and J by 2 bases, with 10 bases left in between. CDR1 is MNHEY and CDR2 is SVGEGT in the germline V gene.

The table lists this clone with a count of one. CDR3 loop: CASSSDSYQETQYF. The CDR3 nucleotides are TGTGCCAGCAGCTCGGACTCGTACCAAGAGACCCAGTACTTC. V gene TRBV7-9 combines with J gene TRBJ2-5; TRBD2 might be the D (5 bases). Germline assignment: CDR1 SEHNR and CDR2 FQNEAQ (reference sequence). The V gene lost 4 bases and the J gene lost 0 bases, with 9 bases spanning the gap. The CDR3 is 14 amino acids.